The 3 T cell receptor beta chains reported below all come from one sample, sequenced in a study of shared clonotypes between healthy human individuals. The method was immunoSEQ multiplex PCR; TCRdb's version includes in-frame clones alone and lacks a portion of them. The sample carries hundreds of thousands of clones, roughly 80% recorded once. The specimen sequenced was PBMCs. Receptors were obtained from a woman aged 40 to 50 in good health. Some clones in this sample may be carry-over from other donors' samples.

The V and J genes are TRBV4-1 and TRBJ2-7; the D gene is possibly TRBD2 (5 bases). CDR3 length: 14 residues. The germline CDR1 and CDR2 sequences are MGHRA and YSYEKL. V was trimmed by 4 bases and J by 4 bases, leaving 14 bases between them. The CDR3 sequence: CASSRGPLVYEQYF. The CDR3 DNA reads as TGCGCCAGCAGCCGCGGGCCTCTTGTTTACGAGCAGTACTTC.

The chain joins TRBV29-1 to TRBJ2-5; no clear D. Germline V gives CDR1 SQVTM, CDR2 ANQGSEA. Trimming removed 4 bases at V and 5 bases at J, with 14 bases between. The CDR3 totals 13 residues. The CDR3 DNA is TGCAGCGTTGTCAGTCGACTCCTGGAGACCCAGTACTTC. Encoded protein: CSVVSRLLETQYF.

The J gene is TRBJ2-2, the V gene TRBV29-1; 10 bases agree with TRBD1. The junction had 23 bases not matched to a gene; V was cut back by 7 bases and J by 6 bases. The germline V gene encodes CDR1 SQVTM and CDR2 ANQGSEA. This CDR3 contains 19 residues. The CDR3 here is CSAARLREPGQGISGELFF. In nucleotides, the CDR3 is TGCAGCGCGGCACGATTAAGGGAACCGGGACAGGGGATCTCCGGGGAGCTGTTTTTT.